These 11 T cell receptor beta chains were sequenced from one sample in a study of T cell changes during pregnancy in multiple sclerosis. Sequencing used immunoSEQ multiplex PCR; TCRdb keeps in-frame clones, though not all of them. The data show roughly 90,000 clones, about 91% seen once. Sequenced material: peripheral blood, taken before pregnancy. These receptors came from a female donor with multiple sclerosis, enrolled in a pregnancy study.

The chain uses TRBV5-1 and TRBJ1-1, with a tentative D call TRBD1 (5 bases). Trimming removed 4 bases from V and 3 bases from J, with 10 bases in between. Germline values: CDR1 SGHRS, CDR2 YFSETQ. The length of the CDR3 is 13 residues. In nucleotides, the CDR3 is TGCGCCAGCAGCCACGGAGGGGACACTGAAGCTTTCTTT. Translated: CASSHGGDTEAFF.

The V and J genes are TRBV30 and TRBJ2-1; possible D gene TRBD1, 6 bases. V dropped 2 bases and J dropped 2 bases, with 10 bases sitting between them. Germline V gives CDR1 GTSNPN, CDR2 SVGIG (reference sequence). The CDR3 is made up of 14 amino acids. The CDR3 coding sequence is TGTGCCTGGAGTAGGACAGACCCCTACAATGAGCAGTTCTTC. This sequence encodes CAWSRTDPYNEQFF. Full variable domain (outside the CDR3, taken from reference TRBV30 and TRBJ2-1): SQTIHQWPATLVQPVGSPLSLECTVEGTSNPNLYWYRQAAGRGLQLLFYSVGIGQISSEVPQNLSASRPQDRQFILSSKKLLLSDSGFYLCAWSRTDPYNEQFFGPGTRLTVL.

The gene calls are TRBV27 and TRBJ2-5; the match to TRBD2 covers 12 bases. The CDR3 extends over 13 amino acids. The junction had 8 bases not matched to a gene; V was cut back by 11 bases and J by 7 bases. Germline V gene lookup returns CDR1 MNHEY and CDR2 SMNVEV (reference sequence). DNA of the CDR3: TGTGCCGCCGGACTAGCGGGACTGGGGACCCAGTACTTC. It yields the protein CAAGLAGLGTQYF.

The CDR3 nucleotides are TGTGCCACCAGCAGAGGGGACAGGCGAAGCAATCAGCCCCAGCATTTT. It yields the protein CATSRGDRRSNQPQHF. This sequence joins TRBV15 and TRBJ1-5, with 8 bases aligning to TRBD1. The V segment lost 1 base and the J segment 1 base; nucleotides outside the gene matches: 3. Germline V gene sequence: CDR1 LNHNV, CDR2 YYDKDF (reference sequence). The CDR3 runs to 16 residues.

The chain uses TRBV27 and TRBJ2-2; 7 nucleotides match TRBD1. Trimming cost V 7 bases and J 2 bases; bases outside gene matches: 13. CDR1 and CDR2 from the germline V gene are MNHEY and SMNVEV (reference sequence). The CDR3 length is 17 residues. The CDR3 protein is CASNRQGNAVNTGELFF. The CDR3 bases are TGTGCCAGCAACAGACAGGGAAACGCCGTTAACACCGGGGAGCTGTTTTTT.

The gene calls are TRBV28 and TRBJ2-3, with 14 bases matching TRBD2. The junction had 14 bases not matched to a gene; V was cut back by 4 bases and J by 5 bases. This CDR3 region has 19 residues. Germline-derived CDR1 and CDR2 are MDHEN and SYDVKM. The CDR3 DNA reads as TGTGCCAGCAGTTCACACCAGCCGGGACTAGCGGGAGAGCAAGATACGCAGTATTTT. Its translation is CASSSHQPGLAGEQDTQYF.

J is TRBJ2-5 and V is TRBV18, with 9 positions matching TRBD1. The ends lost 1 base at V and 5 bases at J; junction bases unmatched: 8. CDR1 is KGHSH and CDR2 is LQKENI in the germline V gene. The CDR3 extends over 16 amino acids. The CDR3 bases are TGTGCCAGCTCACCACGGGGTACAGGGGGCGCCGAGACCCAGTACTTC. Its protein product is CASSPRGTGGAETQYF.

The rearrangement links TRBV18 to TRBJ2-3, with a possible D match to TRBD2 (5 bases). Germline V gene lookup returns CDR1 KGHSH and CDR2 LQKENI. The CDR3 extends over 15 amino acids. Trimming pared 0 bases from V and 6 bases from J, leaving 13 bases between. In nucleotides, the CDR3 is TGTGCCAGCTCACCACCAACAGCCCGGAGGGATACGCAGTATTTT. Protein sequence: CASSPPTARRDTQYF.

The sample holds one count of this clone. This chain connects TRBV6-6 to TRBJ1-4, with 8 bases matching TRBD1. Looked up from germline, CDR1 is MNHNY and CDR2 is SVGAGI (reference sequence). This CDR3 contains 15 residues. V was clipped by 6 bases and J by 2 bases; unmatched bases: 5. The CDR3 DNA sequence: TGTGCCAGCAGCTCTCCAGGGGGCACTAATGAAAAACTGTTTTTT. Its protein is CASSSPGGTNEKLFF.

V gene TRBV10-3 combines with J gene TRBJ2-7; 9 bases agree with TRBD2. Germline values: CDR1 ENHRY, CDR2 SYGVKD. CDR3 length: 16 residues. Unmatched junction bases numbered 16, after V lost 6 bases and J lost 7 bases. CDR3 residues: CAIRAVDLAGPREQYF. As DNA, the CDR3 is TGTGCCATCAGGGCCGTTGATCTAGCGGGGCCGAGGGAGCAGTACTTC.

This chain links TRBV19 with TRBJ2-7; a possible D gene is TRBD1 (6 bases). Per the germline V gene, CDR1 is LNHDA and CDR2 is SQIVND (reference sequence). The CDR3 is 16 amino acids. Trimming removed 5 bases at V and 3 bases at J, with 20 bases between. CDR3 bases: TGTGCCAGTAGTCCGCCACAGGGATGGGCCCTCTACGAGCAGTACTTC. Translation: CASSPPQGWALYEQYF.